This TCR beta chain comes out of a study of blood T cell repertoires in COVID-19. Produced via immunoSEQ multiplex PCR; TCRdb's table is partial and in-frame only. This table has about 150,000 clones, 75% to 90% appearing once. Germline assignment: CDR1 MDHEN and CDR2 SYDVKM. The CDR3 contains 13 residues. J gave up 2 bases and V 8 bases, and 6 bases lay outside the gene matches. The TCR comes from a woman in her thirties or forties with acute or convalescent COVID-19. The J gene is TRBJ2-7, the V gene TRBV28, with 7 positions matching TRBD1. Source material: peripheral blood. The CDR3 nucleotides are TGTGCCAGCCTCGGGACAGTTCCCTACGAGCAGTACTTC. Residues: CASLGTVPYEQYF.